These T cell receptor beta chains were read from a single sample in a study of blood T cell repertoires in COVID-19. Produced via immunoSEQ multiplex PCR; TCRdb's table is partial and in-frame only. The sample records over 200,000 clones, 89% being singletons. The sequenced sample consisted of peripheral blood. These receptors were collected from a woman aged 35 to 49 with acute or convalescent COVID-19. The CDR3 runs from the conserved cysteine through the conserved F or W. The D gene is left open where the match is weak. Size tells how often a clone was seen (once, few, many) or the class of an expanded clone, and some rows leave it out.

j_call clone_size v_call d_call cdr3_nt cdr3_aa
TRBJ2-5 - TRBV11-2 - TGTGCCAGCAGCTCCCCATGGGCCTCCCAGTACTTC CASSSPWASQYF
TRBJ1-4 - TRBV19 - TGTGCCAGTAGTCAACAAGCAACTAATGAAAAACTGTTTTTT CASSQQATNEKLFF
TRBJ1-2 - TRBV6-5 - TGTGCCAGCAGAGCAGGGGTCGGCGATGGCTACACCTTC CASRAGVGDGYTF
TRBJ1-2 - TRBV19 TRBD1 TGTGCCAGTACCCTCACCGCCGGGACAGGGATCTTCGGCTATGGCTACACCTTC CASTLTAGTGIFGYGYTF
TRBJ2-3 - TRBV15 - TGTGCCACCAGCAGCGGGGGAACAGATACGCAGTATTTT CATSSGGTDTQYF
TRBJ2-1 - TRBV27 - TGTGCCAGCAGTACCGGCAATGAGCAGTTCTTC CASSTGNEQFF
TRBJ2-3 - TRBV24-1 - TGTGCCACCAGTGATTTCACCACTAGCACAGATACGCAGTATTTT CATSDFTTSTDTQYF
TRBJ1-2 - TRBV7-2 TRBD1 TGTGCCAGCAGCAGAAACAGGGGGCGGTTTGGCTACACCTTC CASSRNRGRFGYTF
TRBJ2-3 - TRBV3-1/TRBV3-2 TRBD2 TGTGCCAGCAGCGCCCTAGCGGGTTTCACAGATACGCAGTATTTT CASSALAGFTDTQYF
TRBJ2-1 - TRBV18 TRBD2 TGTGCCAGCTCACCTCGTGGGACTAGCGGGCGGGGCAATGAGCAGTTCTTC CASSPRGTSGRGNEQFF
TRBJ2-3 - TRBV24-1 - TGTGCCACCAGTGATTTCAGAGATACGCAGTATTTT CATSDFRDTQYF
TRBJ2-5 - TRBV2 TRBD2 TGTGCCAGCAGGCCCCTAGCGGATAAAGAGACCCAGTACTTC CASRPLADKETQYF
TRBJ2-3 - TRBV5-4 TRBD2 TGTGCCAGCAGCCCCCCGGGACTAGCGGGGGGGCACACAGATACGCAGTATTTT CASSPPGLAGGHTDTQYF
TRBJ1-1 - TRBV7-6 - TGTGCCAGCAGCTTAGCAGGGGTCACTGAAGCTTTCTTT CASSLAGVTEAFF
TRBJ1-2 - TRBV3-1/TRBV3-2 - TGTGCCAGCAGCCAAATCAATTCCAGGGACTATGGCTACACCTTC CASSQINSRDYGYTF
TRBJ1-1 - TRBV11-2 - TGTGCCAGCAGCTTTGAGGGTTTCACTGAAGCTTTCTTT CASSFEGFTEAFF
TRBJ1-2 - TRBV19 - TGTGCCAGTACCCGACAAGGCCCTAACTATGGCTACACCTTC CASTRQGPNYGYTF
TRBJ1-2 - TRBV4-1 - TGCGCCAGCAGCCAACCGTACAGCTATGGCTACACCTTC CASSQPYSYGYTF
TRBJ2-5 - TRBV4-1 - TGCGCCAGCAGCCCACGGGGAATACAAGAGACCCAGTACTTC CASSPRGIQETQYF
TRBJ1-1 few TRBV2 - TGTGCCAGCAGTATACGGACAGCGAACACTGAAGCTTTCTTT CASSIRTANTEAFF
TRBJ2-5 - TRBV3-1/TRBV3-2 TRBD2 TGTGCCAGCAGCCAAGATTGGGGGGGGTCCAGGACCCAGTACTTC CASSQDWGGSRTQYF
TRBJ1-2 once TRBV9 TRBD1 TGTGCCAGCAGCGCTGACAGGGGGCAAGGCTACACCTTC CASSADRGQGYTF
TRBJ1-2 - TRBV19 TRBD1 TGTGCCAGTAGGGACAGGGAAGGTGGCTACACCTTC CASRDREGGYTF
TRBJ1-1 few TRBV10-3 - TGTGCCATCAGAGAATCGACAGTCCCGAACACTGAAGCTTTCTTT CAIRESTVPNTEAFF
TRBJ1-2 - TRBV30 - TGTGCCTGGAGTGTAGGCAGGGCTGATGGCTACACCTTC CAWSVGRADGYTF
TRBJ2-2 - TRBV2 - TGTGCCAGCAGTGCCGGTCTACGGACCGGGGAGCTGTTTTTT CASSAGLRTGELFF
TRBJ1-6 - TRBV6-5 TRBD1 TGTGCCAGCGGACAGGGCGGTCCCCTCCACTTT CASGQGGPLHF
TRBJ2-1 - TRBV6-2/TRBV6-3 TRBD2 TGTGCCAGCAGTTACCCCGCGGGGGGCACTTACAATGAGCAGTTCTTC CASSYPAGGTYNEQFF
TRBJ1-2 - TRBV19 - TGTGCCAGTAGTCCCCCCGGGACAAACTATGGCTACACCTTC CASSPPGTNYGYTF
TRBJ2-2 - TRBV24-1 - TGTGCCACCAGTGATTTGACGTCCGGGACAAGGTTGACCGGGGAGCTGTTTTTT CATSDLTSGTRLTGELFF
TRBJ1-1 - TRBV2 - TGTGCCAGCAGTTTACAGGAACTTGAAGCTTTCTTT CASSLQELEAFF
TRBJ2-2 - TRBV6-5 TRBD1 TGTGCCAGCAGTTACTCGACAGGGGTGAACACCGGGGAGCTGTTTTTT CASSYSTGVNTGELFF
TRBJ2-3 - TRBV18 - TGTGCCAGCTCACTTCCTAGCACAGATACGCAGTATTTT CASSLPSTDTQYF
TRBJ1-1 - TRBV7-9 - TGTGCCAGCAGCTTAGTCACAGGGTGGAGTGAAGCTTTCTTT CASSLVTGWSEAFF
TRBJ2-1 - TRBV9 - TGTGCCAGCAGCGTAGCCACGCTAGATGAGCAGTTCTTC CASSVATLDEQFF
TRBJ1-5 - TRBV6-5 - TGTGCCAGCAGTTACTCCGGGGATCAGCCCCAGCATTTT CASSYSGDQPQHF
TRBJ2-1 - TRBV18 - TGTGCCAGCTCACCACCGCTCGACGGGAATGAGCAGTTCTTC CASSPPLDGNEQFF
TRBJ1-1 - TRBV7-8 TRBD1 TGTGCCAGCAGCAGGGGACAGGGGGTTCAGAACACTGAAGCTTTCTTT CASSRGQGVQNTEAFF
TRBJ1-2 - TRBV6-4 - TGTGCCAGCAGCCAAGGCAGGGTGTCCAACTATGGCTACACCTTC CASSQGRVSNYGYTF
TRBJ1-5 - TRBV11-2 - TGTGCCAGCAGCTTAGATGCAGGAAGGCGACAGCCCCAGCATTTT CASSLDAGRRQPQHF
TRBJ2-5 - TRBV25-1 - TGTGCCAGCAGTGAATATATCGGAGGCCGGAAAGAGACCCAGTACTTC CASSEYIGGRKETQYF
TRBJ1-2 - TRBV6-5 TRBD1 TGTGCCAGCCAAACAGGGGGCGGGCATGGCTACACCTTC CASQTGGGHGYTF